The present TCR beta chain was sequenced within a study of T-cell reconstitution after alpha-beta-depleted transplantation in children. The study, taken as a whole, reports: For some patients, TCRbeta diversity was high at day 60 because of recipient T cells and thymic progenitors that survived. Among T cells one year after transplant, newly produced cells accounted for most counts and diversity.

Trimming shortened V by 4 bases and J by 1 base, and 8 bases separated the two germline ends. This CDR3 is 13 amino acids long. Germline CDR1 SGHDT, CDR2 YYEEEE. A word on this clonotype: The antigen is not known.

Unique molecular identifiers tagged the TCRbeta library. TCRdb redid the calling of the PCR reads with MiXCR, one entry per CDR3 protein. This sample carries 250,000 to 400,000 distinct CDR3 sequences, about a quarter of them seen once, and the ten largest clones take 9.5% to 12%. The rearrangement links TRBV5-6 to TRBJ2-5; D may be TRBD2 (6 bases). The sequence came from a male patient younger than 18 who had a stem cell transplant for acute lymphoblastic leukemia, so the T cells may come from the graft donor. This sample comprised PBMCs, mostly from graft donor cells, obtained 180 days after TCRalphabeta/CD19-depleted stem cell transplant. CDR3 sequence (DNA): TGTGCCAGCAGCCGGGACTTCCAAGAGACCCAGTACTTC. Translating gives CASSRDFQETQYF.